This TCR beta chain was found in a study of blood T cell repertoires in COVID-19. This clone was recorded once. In the authors' methods: Scientists estimated how many nucleated cells there were by amplifying reference gene primers. Assay used: immunoSEQ multiplex PCR; TCRdb lists only in-frame clones, some missing. D and trimming were read from the DNA, whereas the V and J calls and clone size are those reported in that table. The sample lists under 350,000 clones; roughly 85% were seen once. The CDR3 is 14 residues long. In germline, CDR1 is SEHNR, CDR2 FQNEAQ (reference sequence). Trimming took off 2 bases at V and 7 bases at J, with 14 bases between the two ends.

The V gene is TRBV7-9, the J gene TRBJ1-2; tentative D call: TRBD1 (5 bases). The sequencing input was peripheral blood. This clonotype was sampled from a human donor in a cohort sampled during active COVID-19. CDR3 nucleotide sequence: TGTGCCAGCAGCTTAATTCAGGGTCGCGGTGGCTACACCTTC. As protein: CASSLIQGRGGYTF.